Sequencing of this TCR beta chain was carried out in a study of naive and memory T cell subsets. In its sample, this clonotype was seen many times. Antigen specificity is unknown. General study results and limits: TCR transcript changes with activation or differentiation may affect this RNA method. Tuberculin site TCR excess was interpreted as type IV hypersensitivity infiltration.

Trimming stripped 6 bases from V and 1 base from J, with 18 bases between. The germline V gene encodes CDR1 DFQATT and CDR2 SNEGSKA (reference sequence). CDR3 length: 15 amino acids. Ligated cDNA underwent four rounds of PCR with nested alpha and beta constant region primers and SP2. TCRdb re-derived calls from the UMI-ligation and nested PCR reads in MiXCR, one entry per CDR3 protein. The repertoire consists of roughly 36,000 distinct CDR3 sequences, with roughly 11% occurring once and the leading ten covering around 3.9%. Treatment reported: skin biopsy from PPD injection site in Mantoux-positive individual. The library had UMIs added by 3' ligation of an oligonucleotide to TCR cDNA. Biopsied sites were PPD injections in people with a positive Mantoux test. Unsorted total RNA, about 1 to 1000 ng, was DNase treated before reverse transcription.

This specimen was skin, taken from a tuberculin skin test site. V gene TRBV20-1 combines with J gene TRBJ1-1; D possibly corresponds to TRBD1 (5 bases). This TCR was sampled from an adult in good health. The CDR3 DNA is TGCAGTGCCCCCGCAGGGAGAACATGGAACACTGAAGCTTTCTTT. Amino acid sequence: CSAPAGRTWNTEAFF.